The table lists the clone carrying this TCR beta chain with a few counts. This sample is drawn from a study of quantifying T cell responses using KT2 cells. Overall study context: TCR alpha and beta constant-region primers primed reverse transcription of RNA.

KT2, a clone with a known TCR, was spiked into unfractionated PBMC. An oligo carrying a UMI was ligated to the cDNA 3' end. The first PCR ran 4 to 5 cycles with an equimolar RC1.1 and RC1.2 beta primer mix. Using its own MiXCR run on the UMI-ligation and nested PCR reads, TCRdb lists one record per CDR3 protein. The sample comprises fewer than 50,000 distinct CDR3 sequences, approximately 15% of which are singletons, and approximately 40% rests with the top ten. The receptor was derived from a human donor. Specimen: PBMCs spiked with cells of the T cell clone KT2.

CDR3 bases: TGTGCCAGCAGCTTCTTTGGCACTGAAGCTTTCTTT. Its protein is CASSFFGTEAFF. The rearrangement links TRBV5-6 to TRBJ1-1; D remains unclear. The length of the CDR3 is 12 residues. With 2 bases removed from V and 4 bases from J, the gap between germline ends came to 6 bases. Germline V gives CDR1 SGHDT, CDR2 YYEEEE.